Listed below are T cell receptor beta chains from one sample, sequenced in a study of untreated major depressive disorder. Generated by immunoSEQ multiplex PCR, the TCRdb table keeps only in-frame clones and is missing some. The data contain about 22,000 clones, over 85% of them singletons. The sample comprised CD4+ T cells from PBMCs. The receptors shown here come from a woman aged 40 to 50 in good health. Each CDR3 is given without its conserved first and last residue.

j_gene,v_gene,CDR3aa
TRBJ2-2,TRBV4-1,ASSVQITGELF
TRBJ2-2,TRBV6-5,ATLRVNTGELF
TRBJ1-6,TRBV11-2,ASSLVQGGNSPLH
TRBJ1-6,TRBV4-3,ASSQDDGISPLH
TRBJ2-2,TRBV4-2,ASSQGLAGGYTGELF
TRBJ1-2,TRBV7-9,ASSNPTGRFYGYT
TRBJ1-5,TRBV2,ASSSDRWNQPQH
TRBJ2-3,TRBV7-9,ASSPSDGTLVEQY
TRBJ1-6,TRBV5-6,ASSFSGGLGSPLH
TRBJ2-5,TRBV6-6,ASRPSVPETQY
TRBJ2-5,TRBV9,ASSKRQGSQETQY
TRBJ1-3,TRBV7-6,ASSLVPPAGSSGNTIY
TRBJ1-3,TRBV4-2,ASSPNLRAGNTIY
TRBJ1-5,TRBV10-3,ASRGDSNQPQH
TRBJ1-1,TRBV9,ASSVGWSTEAF
TRBJ2-2,TRBV30,AWSLRVAGELF
TRBJ1-1,TRBV5-1,ASSARTGVLNTEAF
TRBJ2-5,TRBV7-7,ASSLTLQGIQETQY
TRBJ1-4,TRBV19,ASSTDTANEKLF
TRBJ2-2,TRBV28,ASSLQAGGPSGELF
TRBJ1-1,TRBV5-6,ASSLSLGEAF
TRBJ1-3,TRBV4-1,ASSQGILRQAPGNTIY
TRBJ2-1,TRBV4-1,ASSQETGGNEQF
TRBJ2-1,TRBV5-1,ASRESSYNEQF
TRBJ2-7,TRBV4-1,ASSPGGAYEQY
TRBJ1-2,TRBV25-1,ASGEIGGYT
TRBJ2-3,TRBV7-8,ASSLDRLVKSQY
TRBJ1-1,TRBV5-4,ASSLGDRGQTEAF
TRBJ1-2,TRBV5-1,ASSSYKAAGGYGYT
TRBJ2-5,TRBV5-1,ASSRRTSGEETQY
TRBJ2-1,TRBV11-2,ASSRNAGSSYNEQF
TRBJ1-6,TRBV12-2,ASRLAQGHSSPRVNSPLH
TRBJ1-1,TRBV2,ASSPRSEAF
TRBJ1-2,TRBV29-1,SVRKNYGYT
TRBJ1-4,TRBV6-1,ASSEGQGNEELF
TRBJ1-2,TRBV7-2,ASSPGAGYT
TRBJ1-3,TRBV7-8,ASSQPTGSSGNTIY
TRBJ1-5,TRBV18,ASSTAAGSNQPQH
TRBJ1-1,TRBV6-5,ASSYRDRGRSAF
TRBJ2-2,TRBV2,ASGPSGDTGELF
TRBJ2-5,TRBV7-9,ASSSGGGQY
TRBJ1-1,TRBV7-2,ASSLGGGAEAF
TRBJ2-5,TRBV15,ATSGFKETQY
TRBJ1-1,TRBV9,ASSVGTGRATEAF
TRBJ2-7,TRBV27,ASRTGTDLPEQY
TRBJ2-1,TRBV5-1,ASRAGGSSYNEQF
TRBJ2-6,TRBV11-2,ASSIRPGVSGANVLT
TRBJ1-4,TRBV7-2,ASSATGVNEKLF
TRBJ2-2,TRBV28,ASSPGARGTGELF
TRBJ2-6,TRBV5-8,ASSLVFGSGANVLT
TRBJ1-2,TRBV9,ASSVGDRGAYGYT
TRBJ2-3,TRBV9,ASSVAGLAGTTDTQY
TRBJ2-7,TRBV7-2,ASSFGEGLGEQY
TRBJ2-7,TRBV7-7,ASSSGGTGEQY
TRBJ2-3,TRBV28,ASSFGLAGVDTQY
TRBJ2-5,TRBV4-2,ASSQDPKSGTQY
TRBJ2-2,TRBV6-1,ASTFRDTGELF
TRBJ2-4,TRBV18,ASSPGTGLKNIQY
TRBJ2-7,TRBV28,ASTSGPGPTGEQY
TRBJ1-2,TRBV5-1,ASSLDWEYGYT